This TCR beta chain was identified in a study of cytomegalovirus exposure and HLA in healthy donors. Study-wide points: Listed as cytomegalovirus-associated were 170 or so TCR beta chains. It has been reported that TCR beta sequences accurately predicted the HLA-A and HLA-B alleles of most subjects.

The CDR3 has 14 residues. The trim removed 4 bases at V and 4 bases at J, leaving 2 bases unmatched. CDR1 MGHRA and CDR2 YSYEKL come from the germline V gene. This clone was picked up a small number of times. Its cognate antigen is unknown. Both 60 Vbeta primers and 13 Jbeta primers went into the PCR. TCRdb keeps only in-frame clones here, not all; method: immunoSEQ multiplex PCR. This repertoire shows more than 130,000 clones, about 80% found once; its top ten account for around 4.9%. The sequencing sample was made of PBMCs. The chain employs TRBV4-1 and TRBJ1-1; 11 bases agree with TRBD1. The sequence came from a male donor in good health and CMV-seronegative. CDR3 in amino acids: CASSPDRGPTEAFF. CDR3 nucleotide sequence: TGCGCCAGCAGCCCGGACAGGGGGCCCACTGAAGCTTTCTTT.